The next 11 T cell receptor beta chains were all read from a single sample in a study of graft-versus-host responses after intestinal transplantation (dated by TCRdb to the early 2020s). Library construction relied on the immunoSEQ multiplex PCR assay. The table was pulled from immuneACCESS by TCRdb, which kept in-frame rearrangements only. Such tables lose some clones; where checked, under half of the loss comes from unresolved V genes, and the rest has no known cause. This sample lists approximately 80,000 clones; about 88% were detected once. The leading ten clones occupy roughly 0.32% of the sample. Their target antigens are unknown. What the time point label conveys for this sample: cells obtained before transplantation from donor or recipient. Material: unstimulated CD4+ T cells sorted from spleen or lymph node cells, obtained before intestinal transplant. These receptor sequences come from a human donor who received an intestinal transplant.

The DNA for the CDR3 is TGCGCCAGCAGCTTGGGGACTAGCGGGACCGGGGAGCTGTTTTTT. Translating it yields CASSLGTSGTGELFF. The rearrangement joins TRBV5-1 to TRBJ2-2, with TRBD2 matching 11 bases. V shed 0 bases, J shed 5 bases, and the junction held 0 bases outside the gene matches. Per germline, CDR1 SGHRS and CDR2 YFSETQ. The length of the CDR3 is 15 residues.

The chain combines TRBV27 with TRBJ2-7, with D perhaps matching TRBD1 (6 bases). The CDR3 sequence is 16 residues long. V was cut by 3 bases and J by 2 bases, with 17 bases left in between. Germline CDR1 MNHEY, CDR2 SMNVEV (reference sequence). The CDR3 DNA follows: TGTGCCAGCAGTTTCCTTGGTGTCACAGGGCCCTACGAGCAGTACTTC. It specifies CASSFLGVTGPYEQYF.

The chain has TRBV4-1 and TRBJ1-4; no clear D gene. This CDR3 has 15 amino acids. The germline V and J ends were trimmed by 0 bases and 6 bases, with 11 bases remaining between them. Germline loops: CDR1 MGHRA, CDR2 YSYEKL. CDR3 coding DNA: TGCGCCAGCAGCCAAGATGTGGGCAGTTATGAAAAACTGTTTTTT. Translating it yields CASSQDVGSYEKLFF.

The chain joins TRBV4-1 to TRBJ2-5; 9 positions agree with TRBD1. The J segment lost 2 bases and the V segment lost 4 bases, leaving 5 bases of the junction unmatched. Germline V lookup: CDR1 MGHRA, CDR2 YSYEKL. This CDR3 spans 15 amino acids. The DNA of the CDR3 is TGCGCCAGCAGCCCGTACGGGACAGGGCAAGAGACCCAGTACTTC. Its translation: CASSPYGTGQETQYF.

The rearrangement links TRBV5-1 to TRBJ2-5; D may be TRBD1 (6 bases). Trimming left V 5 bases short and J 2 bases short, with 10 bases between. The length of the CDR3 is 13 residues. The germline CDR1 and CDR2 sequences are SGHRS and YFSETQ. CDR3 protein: CASSYGQQETQYF. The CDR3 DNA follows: TGCGCCAGCAGTTACGGACAGCAAGAGACCCAGTACTTC. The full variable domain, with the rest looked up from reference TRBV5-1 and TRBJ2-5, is KAGVTQTPRYLIKTRGQQVTLSCSPISGHRSVSWYQQTPGQGLQFLFEYFSETQRNKGNFPGRFSGRQFSNSRSEMNVSTLELGDSALYLCASSYGQQETQYFGPGTRLLVL.

The CDR3 loop reads CASSLGGGGAVLYGYTF. The CDR3 bases are TGTGCCAGCAGCTTAGGGGGCGGGGGGGCCGTCCTGTATGGCTACACCTTC. The rearrangement links TRBV7-2 to TRBJ1-2; the D gene is possibly TRBD1 (6 bases). This CDR3 is built from 17 residues. The V gene lost 1 base and the J gene lost 5 bases, with 20 bases spanning the gap. CDR1 SGHTA and CDR2 FQGNSA come from the germline V gene.

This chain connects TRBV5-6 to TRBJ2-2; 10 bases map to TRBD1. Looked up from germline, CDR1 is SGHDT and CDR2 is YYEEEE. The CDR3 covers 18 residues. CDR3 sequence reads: CAGSTGRGTGANTGELFF. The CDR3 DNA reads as TGTGCGGGCAGCACTGGCCGGGGGACAGGGGCGAACACCGGGGAGCTGTTTTTT.

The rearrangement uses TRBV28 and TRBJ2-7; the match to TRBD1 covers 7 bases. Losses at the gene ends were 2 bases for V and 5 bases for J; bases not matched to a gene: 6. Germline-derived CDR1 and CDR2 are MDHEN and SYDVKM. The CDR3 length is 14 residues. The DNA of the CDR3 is TGTGCCAGCAGTTTACCCCACAGGGGAAACGAGCAGTACTTC. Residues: CASSLPHRGNEQYF.

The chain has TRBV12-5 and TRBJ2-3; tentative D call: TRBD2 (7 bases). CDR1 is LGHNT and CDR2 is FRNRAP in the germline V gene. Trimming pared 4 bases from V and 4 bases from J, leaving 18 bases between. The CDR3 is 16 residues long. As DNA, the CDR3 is TGTGCTAGTGGTTCGGGCAGGGGAGGGTTATCAGATACGCAGTATTTT. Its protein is CASGSGRGGLSDTQYF.

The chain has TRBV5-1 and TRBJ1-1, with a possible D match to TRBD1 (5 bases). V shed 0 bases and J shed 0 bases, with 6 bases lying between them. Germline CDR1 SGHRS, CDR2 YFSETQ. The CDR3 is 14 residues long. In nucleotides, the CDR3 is TGCGCCAGCAGCTTGGGGGGCGTGAACACTGAAGCTTTCTTT. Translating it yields CASSLGGVNTEAFF.

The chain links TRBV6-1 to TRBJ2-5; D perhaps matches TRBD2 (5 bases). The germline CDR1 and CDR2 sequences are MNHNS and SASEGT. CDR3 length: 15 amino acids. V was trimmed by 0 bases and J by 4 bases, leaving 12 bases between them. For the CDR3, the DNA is TGTGCCAGCAGTGAAGCTCGAGGGTGGGGAGAGACCCAGTACTTC. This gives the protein CASSEARGWGETQYF.